These 5 T cell receptor beta chains came from one sample sequenced in a study of T-cell memory formation after mild COVID-19. TCRdb fed the 5' RACE reads into MiXCR, producing one record per CDR3 protein. The data contain 6,000 to 9,500 distinct CDR3 sequences, 31% of them seen just once; the ten biggest clones take up 50% to 60%. Source material: PBMCs or a T cell subset sorted from them (not recorded which). Every receptor here comes from an adult woman who had mild COVID-19 (a few samples of this study predate the infection). Cell type and time point are not known.

This clonotype was found once. The V and J genes are TRBV6-2 or TRBV6-3 and TRBJ2-1; tentative D call: TRBD1 (6 bases). The V end lost 0 bases, the J end lost 9 bases, and 12 bases lay between the germline ends. This CDR3 has 14 amino acids. Germline V CDR1 and CDR2: MNHEY, SVGEGT. This CDR3 is CASSYSYRAIEQFF. The CDR3 nucleotides are TGTGCCAGCAGTTACTCGTACAGGGCGATTGAGCAGTTCTTC.

This clonotype is classed as medium-sized. V usage is TRBV4-1 and J usage is TRBJ2-1, with 9 bases aligning to TRBD2. Germline lookup yields CDR1 MGHRA and CDR2 YSYEKL. Germline trimming cut 3 bases from V and 7 bases from J; bases unmatched to any gene: 7. This CDR3 is 15 amino acids long. In DNA form, the CDR3 reads TGCGCCAGCAGCCATATAGCGGGAGATGGGAATGAGCAGTTCTTC. Its translation is CASSHIAGDGNEQFF.

The sample holds many counts of this clonotype. CDR3 sequence reads: CASSLVPGRAYNSPLHF. DNA for the CDR3: TGCGCCAGCAGCTTGGTTCCGGGTAGGGCCTATAATTCACCCCTCCACTTT. The V and J genes are TRBV5-1 and TRBJ1-6; D is undetermined. Trimming pared 0 bases from V and 2 bases from J, leaving 12 bases between. The CDR3 has 17 residues. Germline values: CDR1 SGHRS, CDR2 YFSETQ.

The sample holds many counts of this clonotype. In DNA, the CDR3 is TGCGCCAGCAGCCTGGGGGCTTCCTACGAGCAGTACTTC. This translates into CASSLGASYEQYF. The chain is built from TRBV4-1 and TRBJ2-7; maybe TRBD1 (6 bases). V was pared by 4 bases and J by 1 base, with 8 bases between. CDR1 MGHRA and CDR2 YSYEKL come from the germline V gene. CDR3 length equals 13 residues.

There are a few counts of this clonotype. With a much larger clone just one base away, this may be a read error. V gene TRBV29-1 combines with J gene TRBJ2-1; no clear D gene. CDR3 length: 15 amino acids. Germline CDR1 SQVTM, CDR2 ANQGSEA. Written as DNA, the CDR3 is TGCAGCGTTGAGGGCGGCGGAGTCTCCTACACTGAGCAGTTCTTC. This gives the protein CSVEGGGVSYTEQFF.